This TCR beta chain was sequenced during a study of post-analysis software for immune sequencing data. Study information: Secondary progressive, relapsing-remitting and progressive-relapsing multiple sclerosis were among the included disease courses. Study-wide results and limits: Controls showed significantly higher normalized Chao1 diversity than did multiple sclerosis patients. F-measure co-clustering was strong for batch-matched samples. Four to six TRBV segments (TRBV5-6, TRBV5-1 and TRBV20-1 among them) occurred more frequently in patients than in controls.

Unique-molecular-identifier-tagged TCR beta cDNA libraries were used. When 1 to 10 million T cells were used, they gave about 550,000 cDNA molecules. TCRdb recomputed calls from the PCR reads with MiXCR, one row per CDR3 protein. The sample has approximately 690,000 distinct CDR3 sequences, roughly three fifths seen once. On this clonotype itself: No antigen is known for it.

After removal of 7 bases from V and 0 bases from J, the junction contained 6 bases not matched to a gene. CDR3 length equals 15 residues. Input material: blood. This chain uses TRBV12-3 or TRBV12-4 with TRBJ1-1; TRBD1 aligns across 9 bases. This clonotype was sampled from a girl aged 2 to 10 with multiple sclerosis. DNA for the CDR3: TGTGCCAGCACCCAACAGGGGGCGATGAACACTGAAGCTTTCTTT. Residues: CASTQQGAMNTEAFF.